This T cell receptor beta chain was retrieved from a study of post-analysis software for immune sequencing data (dated by TCRdb to between 2015 and 2017). Regarding the study in general: Recorded disease courses included relapsing-remitting, secondary progressive and progressive-relapsing multiple sclerosis, with some patients lacking subtype annotation. A subset of samples was prepared in parallel using single-end sample barcoding, then pooled and co-amplified after Illumina adapter ligation. The multiple sclerosis patient repertoires were compared with under 13 previously published healthy control repertoires from donors aged roughly 6 to 25 years.

Ten or more counts support this clonotype. No cognate antigen has been identified for it. Per-base quality was not reported, and no clone a single base away is much larger than it. The CDR3 contains 14 residues, cysteine and phenylalanine counted. This entry keeps only the CDR3 DNA: 42 bases, framed from base 1. CDR1 and CDR2 were assigned from the germline V gene as SGDLS and YYNGEE. Here V drops 4 bases and J drops 4 bases, and the junction holds 5 bases not matched to any gene. Receptors were amplified or captured by PCR. Instrument used: Illumina HiSeq 2500. To reduce PCR and sequencing biases, unique molecular identifiers were built into the TCR beta cDNA libraries. Per 1 to 10 million input T cells, approximately 500,000 cDNA molecules were obtained, such that each molecule approximated one T cell. The patient libraries were prepared and sequenced with the same protocol used for the earlier healthy control dataset. Within a given batch, samples were prepared together, multiplexed and sequenced on the same HiSeq lane. The published analysis was carried out like this. MIGEC handled the raw barcoded reads, throwing out single-read molecular identifier groups before consensus assembly and CDR3 extraction. VDJtools was used for post-analysis of the clonotype tables, and diversity was normalized by down-sampling every dataset to the size of the smallest sample. Repertoire overlap clustering matched CDR3 amino acid but not nucleotide sequences to correct batch-related cross-sample contamination. TCRdb took the public reads, trimmed them with fastp at Q25, ran MiXCR for clone calling and kept in-frame beta chains. All rows with the same CDR3 protein become a single entry with the most common DNA and genes. Here the V and J calls rest on TCRdb's processing, not on the authors' analysis. The table for this sample lists roughly 430,000 distinct CDR3 sequences; less than 40% of them were counted only once. Roughly 8.2% of the sample belongs to the ten largest clones.

Findings and caveats that apply to the study as a whole: When samples were clustered directly using the F measure, samples prepared in the same batch co-clustered strongly, which prompted a batch-effect correction. About five TRBV segments, including TRBV5-6, TRBV5-1 and TRBV20-1, were significantly more frequent in patients than controls. Significantly lower normalized Chao1 diversity was found in multiple sclerosis patients than in controls, suggesting substantial peripheral T-cell clonal expansion. The multiple sclerosis patient group was slightly younger than the control group.

TCR beta repertoires were profiled from peripheral blood of more than ten young patients with multiple sclerosis to demonstrate the VDJtools post-analysis software. Multiple sclerosis patients were children and adolescents aged about 6 to 17 years. This TCR was sampled from a girl aged 2-10 years with multiple sclerosis. This receptor chain uses TRBV9 and TRBJ1-5, and 7 junctional nucleotides match TRBD1. The material sequenced was blood. The CDR3 region has the sequence CASSPGGGNQPQHF. In nucleotides, the sequence is TGTGCCAGCAGCCCAGGGGGGGGGAATCAGCCCCAGCATTTT. Beyond the CDR3, the reference TRBV9 and TRBJ1-5 genes provide the residues; the full variable domain reads: DSGVTQTPKHLITATGQRVTLRCSPRSGDLSVYWYQQSLDQGLQFLIQYYNGEERAKGNILERFSAQQFPDLHSELNLSSLELGDSALYFCASSPGGGNQPQHFGDGTRLSIL.